These 17 T cell receptor beta chains were all obtained from the same sample, sequenced in a study of blood T cell repertoires in COVID-19. Some clones are missing from TCRdb's copy, which holds only in-frame ones; the method was immunoSEQ multiplex PCR. The sample records over 25,000 clones, around nine tenths being singletons. The source material was peripheral blood. These receptors all come from a human donor with active COVID-19. The donor label of this sample is uncertain.

This rearrangement joins TRBV4-2 to TRBJ2-2, with a tentative D call TRBD2 (6 bases). Germline V lookup: CDR1 LGHNA, CDR2 YNFKEQ. Deletions cut 2 bases from V and 4 bases from J, with 17 bases between. The CDR3 extends over 17 amino acids. CDR3 in amino acids: CASSQMAGTRGTGELFF. The CDR3 nucleotides read TGTGCCAGCAGCCAAATGGCGGGAACCCGGGGCACCGGGGAGCTGTTTTTT.

V and J are TRBV5-1 and TRBJ2-3, with 12 nucleotides matching TRBD2. The CDR3 loop spans 15 amino acids. The ends lost 6 bases at V and 3 bases at J; junction bases unmatched: 5. CDR1 SGHRS and CDR2 YFSETQ come from the germline V gene. The CDR3 region has the DNA TGCGCCAGCAAGTCGACTAGCGGGGGTACAGATACGCAGTATTTT. Its translation: CASKSTSGGTDTQYF.

The chain is built from TRBV7-2 and TRBJ2-7; D not certain. Germline V lookup: CDR1 SGHTA, CDR2 FQGNSA. CDR3 length equals 10 residues. Deletions cut 5 bases from V and 4 bases from J, with 3 bases between. CDR3 in amino acids: CASSPYEQYF. The CDR3 coding sequence is TGTGCCAGCAGCCCGTACGAGCAGTACTTC.

The chain combines TRBV9 with TRBJ2-7; TRBD1 matches at 7 bases. This CDR3 is 15 amino acids long. V shed 4 bases and J 2 bases; nucleotides not matched to a gene: 9. Per the germline V gene, CDR1 is SGDLS and CDR2 is YYNGEE. The CDR3 is CASSTNPQGTYEQYF. CDR3 DNA sequence: TGTGCCAGCAGCACCAATCCACAGGGGACCTACGAGCAGTACTTC.

The CDR3: CASSYRDRTSNYGYTF. The DNA for the CDR3 is TGTGCCAGCAGTTACAGGGACAGAACTTCTAACTATGGCTACACCTTC. The gene calls are TRBV6-5 and TRBJ1-2, with 7 bases matching TRBD1. After removal of 2 bases from V and 0 bases from J, the junction contained 6 bases not matched to a gene. Germline V gives CDR1 MNHEY, CDR2 SVGAGI. The CDR3 contains 16 residues.

CDR3 nucleotides: TGTGCCAGCAGCTTGGGGTCTAGCTCAAATACGCAGTATTTT. Translated, it gives CASSLGSSSNTQYF. This chain joins TRBV7-3 and TRBJ2-3; D is possibly TRBD2 (5 bases). Between the trimmed V and J ends, which lost 3 bases and 7 bases, there was a span of 14 bases. Germline V gene sequence: CDR1 SGHTA, CDR2 FQGTGA. The CDR3 loop spans 14 amino acids. The full variable domain, with the rest looked up from reference TRBV7-3 and TRBJ2-3, is GAGVSQTPSNKVTEKGKYVELRCDPISGHTALYWYRQSLGQGPEFLIYFQGTGAADDSGLPNDRFFAVRPEGSVSTLKIQRTERGDSAVYLCASSLGSSSNTQYFGPGTRLTVL.

The chain links TRBV7-3 to TRBJ2-3; 9 bases map to TRBD2. The V and J ends lost 6 bases and 2 bases, in that order; junction bases with no gene match: 6. Germline lookup yields CDR1 SGHTA and CDR2 FQGTGA. The CDR3 is 15 residues long. CDR3 region: CASSPGLALTDTQYF. CDR3 nucleotides: TGTGCCAGCAGTCCCGGACTAGCGCTCACAGATACGCAGTATTTT. The complete variable domain, with remaining parts taken from reference TRBV7-3 and TRBJ2-3, reads GAGVSQTPSNKVTEKGKYVELRCDPISGHTALYWYRQSLGQGPEFLIYFQGTGAADDSGLPNDRFFAVRPEGSVSTLKIQRTERGDSAVYLCASSPGLALTDTQYFGPGTRLTVL.

The gene calls are TRBV4-2 and TRBJ2-2, with 9 bases identical to TRBD2. V lost 1 base and J lost 7; bases outside the gene matches: 7. The CDR3 runs 16 residues. Germline CDR1 reads LGHNA; CDR2 reads YNFKEQ. CDR3 bases: TGTGCCAGCAGCCAAGGAGGGACTAGCTCGGGCGGGGAGCTGTTTTTT. The encoded protein is CASSQGGTSSGGELFF.

V and J are TRBV27 and TRBJ1-5; possibly TRBD1 for D (5 bases). The CDR3 loop spans 13 amino acids. Per germline, CDR1 MNHEY and CDR2 SMNVEV (reference sequence). Trimming took 4 bases from V and 5 from J, leaving 9 bases between them. The CDR3 nucleotides read TGTGCCAGCAGTTGGCAGGGCGATCAGCCCCAGCATTTT. Protein: CASSWQGDQPQHF.

This chain uses TRBV12-5 with TRBJ2-2; 10 nucleotides agree with TRBD1. Trimming removed 0 bases from V and 5 bases from J; junction bases left unmatched: 9. The CDR3 runs to 18 residues. CDR1 is LGHNT and CDR2 is FRNRAP in the germline V gene. CDR3 in amino acids: CASGLVLGQGWRTGELFF. For the CDR3, the DNA is TGTGCTAGTGGTTTGGTTTTGGGACAGGGGTGGAGGACCGGGGAGCTGTTTTTT.

The chain combines TRBV27 with TRBJ1-1; D is unclear. Germline V lookup: CDR1 MNHEY, CDR2 SMNVEV (reference sequence). The CDR3 is made up of 14 amino acids. V shed 3 bases and J shed 0 bases, with 8 bases lying between them. The CDR3 bases are TGTGCCAGCAGTTTCGCGGTCATGAACACTGAAGCTTTCTTT. Translation: CASSFAVMNTEAFF.

The chain links TRBV7-2 to TRBJ2-3, with 10 bases aligning to TRBD2. V was pared by 6 bases and J by 1 base, with 13 bases of the junction left unmatched. The CDR3 has 18 amino acids. CDR1 is SGHTA, CDR2 FQGNSA, per germline. CDR3 amino acids: CASRQHLSGGSRTDTQYF. DNA of the CDR3: TGTGCCAGCAGGCAACACCTTAGCGGGGGGTCTCGCACAGATACGCAGTATTTT.

In nucleotides, the CDR3 is TGTGCCAGCAGTCGCCCTCCTGGGGCACTCGGCGGCTACACCTTC. Its translation: CASSRPPGALGGYTF. The J gene is TRBJ1-2, the V gene TRBV6-2 or TRBV6-3, with a weak D call TRBD1 (5 bases). CDR1 and CDR2 (germline): MNHEY, SVGEGT. Trimming pared 5 bases from V and 8 bases from J, leaving 21 bases between. The CDR3 loop spans 15 amino acids.

The chain has TRBV6-4 and TRBJ2-7; 7 bases are a match to TRBD1. Losses at the gene ends were 2 bases for V and 3 bases for J; bases not matched to a gene: 4. The CDR3 sequence is 14 residues long. Germline CDR1 reads MRHNA; CDR2 reads SNTAGT. CDR3 nucleotide sequence: TGTGCCAGCAGTGACAGGGGACAGAGCTACGAGCAGTACTTC. It yields the protein CASSDRGQSYEQYF.

This chain joins TRBV6-2 or TRBV6-3 and TRBJ1-1; D is uncertain. Germline V gene sequence: CDR1 MNHEY, CDR2 SVGEGT. V lost 5 bases and J 1 base, leaving 17 bases between the germline ends. This CDR3 spans 16 amino acids. The CDR3 coding sequence is TGTGCCAGCAGTGAGCTAGCCCGACGGTGGAACACTGAAGCTTTCTTT. Its translation is CASSELARRWNTEAFF.

J is TRBJ2-3 and V is TRBV20-1; D is unclear. The CDR3 length is 11 residues. Germline CDR1 DFQATT, CDR2 SNEGSKA (reference sequence). Trimming cost V 5 bases and J 9 bases, with 12 bases left between them. Here the CDR3 reads CSAVLSQTQYF. CDR3 nucleotides: TGCAGTGCTGTACTAAGTCAAACGCAGTATTTT.

The V gene is TRBV27, the J gene TRBJ2-7; D perhaps matches TRBD2 (6 bases). This CDR3 comprises 13 residues. Trimming shortened V by 4 bases and J by 3 bases, and 10 bases separated the two germline ends. Germline V gene data show CDR1 as MNHEY and CDR2 as SMNVEV (reference sequence). This CDR3 is CASSYGTYYEQYF. The CDR3 DNA is TGTGCCAGCAGTTACGGGACTTACTACGAGCAGTACTTC.